This entry concerns a single T cell receptor beta chain. Its cognate antigen is unknown. The germline V gene encodes CDR1 MNHEY and CDR2 SVGAGI. CDR3 length: 15 amino acids. Trimming pared 8 bases from V and 5 bases from J, leaving 19 bases between. These data come from a study of T cell responses to AZD1222 COVID-19 vaccine. Study as a whole: Second-dose recipients at about 4 or about 12 weeks were treated as one pooled group.

The method was immunoSEQ multiplex PCR; TCRdb's version includes in-frame clones alone and lacks a portion of them. The data show 95,000 to 150,000 clones, around 92% seen once. Study results and caveats: Reports say nearly half of spike-specific TCRs go after unmutated variant regions.

The chain employs TRBV6-5 and TRBJ2-1, with D possibly matching TRBD2 (6 bases). The sequence derives from an adult in good health. The source material was peripheral blood, sampled on day 0 of AZD1222 vaccination. In DNA form, the CDR3 reads TGTGCCAGCCGAACGACATGGGGGGTGGACAATGAGCAGTTCTTC. This codes for CASRTTWGVDNEQFF.